These 3 T cell receptor beta chains were sequenced from one sample in a study of tumor-infiltrating lymphocytes in localized non-small cell lung cancer. Some clones are missing from TCRdb's copy, which holds only in-frame ones; the method was immunoSEQ multiplex PCR. The top ten hold approximately 6.5% of the sample, which has 6,000 to 7,500 clones, 74% seen once. Sequencing input: uninvolved lung tissue not adjacent to the tumor. The receptor set was obtained from a human donor with non-small cell lung cancer.

The chain joins TRBV19 to TRBJ2-6; 7 bases agree with TRBD1. With V trimmed by 5 bases and J by 0 bases, 7 bases remained unmatched. The CDR3 totals 17 residues. Germline lookup yields CDR1 LNHDA and CDR2 SQIVND (reference sequence). As DNA, the CDR3 is TGTGCCAGTAGTGGCCCGGGACAGACCTCTGGGGCCAACGTCCTGACTTTC. This translates into CASSGPGQTSGANVLTF.

The V call is TRBV4-2, the J call TRBJ2-3, with 11 nucleotides matching TRBD2. The germline V gene has CDR1 LGHNA and CDR2 YNFKEQ. Losses at the gene ends were 1 base for V and 0 bases for J; bases not matched to a gene: 15. CDR3 length: 21 amino acids. The CDR3: CASSQASGLADQAVSTDTQYF. The CDR3 region has the DNA TGTGCCAGCAGCCAAGCCTCGGGACTAGCGGACCAGGCGGTGAGCACAGATACGCAGTATTTT.

This chain links TRBV6-5 with TRBJ1-1; D unclear. The germline V and J ends were trimmed by 0 bases and 8 bases, with 10 bases remaining between them. Germline CDR1 MNHEY, CDR2 SVGAGI. The CDR3 loop spans 13 amino acids. The CDR3 is CASSYSGRKEAFF. The DNA of the CDR3 is TGTGCCAGCAGTTACTCGGGCAGAAAAGAAGCTTTCTTT.